These 11 T cell receptor beta chains were all obtained from the same sample, sequenced in a study of T cell responses to AZD1222 COVID-19 vaccine (dated by TCRdb to about 2021). Taken with the paper, the label for time point translates to: about 28 days (+/-7) after the second vaccine dose. The receptor library was made with the immunoSEQ multiplex PCR assay. Entries here come from immuneACCESS through TCRdb and include only in-frame sequences with V and J called. Some clones fail to appear in such tables; in the studies checked, an unresolved V gene covers under half of the shortfall, and the cause of the remainder is unknown. Counted in this sample were 150,000 or so clones; 90% to 95% of them appeared once. The top ten clones comprise about 1.6% of the sample. The material was peripheral blood, obtained 28 days after the second AZD1222 dose. These receptors were collected from an adult who received the AZD1222 COVID-19 vaccine.

The chain is built from TRBV5-6 and TRBJ1-5; D gene uncertain. The CDR3 has 14 amino acids. Trimming removed 4 bases from V and 4 bases from J, with 12 bases in between. Germline loops: CDR1 SGHDT, CDR2 YYEEEE. The CDR3 protein is CASSLGLGNQPQHF. CDR3 DNA sequence: TGTGCCAGCAGCCTAGGGTTGGGTAATCAGCCCCAGCATTTT.

The gene calls are TRBV5-4 and TRBJ1-4; 8 bases fit TRBD1. CDR3 size: 16 residues. Germline V lookup: CDR1 SGHNT, CDR2 YYREEE (reference sequence). Trimming removed 0 bases from V and 8 bases from J; junction bases left unmatched: 9. DNA for the CDR3: TGTGCCAGCAGCTTGGGGTTAGGACAGGGAGGAGAAAAACTGTTTTTT. Amino acid sequence: CASSLGLGQGGEKLFF. Supplemented by reference TRBV5-4 and TRBJ1-4, the full variable domain reads ETGVTQSPTHLIKTRGQQVTLRCSSQSGHNTVSWYQQALGQGPQFIFQYYREEENGRGNFPPRFSGLQFPNYSSELNVNALELDDSALYLCASSLGLGQGGEKLFFGSGTQLSVL.

The V and J genes are TRBV2 and TRBJ2-2; D gene ambiguous. CDR1 and CDR2 (germline): SNHLY, FYNNEI. Trimming cost V 8 bases and J 4 bases, with 11 bases left between them. This CDR3 is built from 13 residues. This chain's CDR3 is CASSLILTGELFF. CDR3 bases: TGTGCCAGCTCTTTGATCCTCACCGGGGAGCTGTTTTTT. The full variable domain, with the rest looked up from reference TRBV2 and TRBJ2-2, is EPEVTQTPSHQVTQMGQEVILRCVPISNHLYFYWYRQILGQKVEFLVSFYNNEISEKSEIFDDQFSVERPDGSNFTLKIRSTKLEDSAMYFCASSLILTGELFFGEGSRLTVL.

For the CDR3, the DNA is TGTGCCAGCAGCCAAGATCCGAAGGGGATGAACACTGAAGCTTTCTTT. Protein product: CASSQDPKGMNTEAFF. V usage is TRBV4-2 and J usage is TRBJ1-1; a possible D gene is TRBD1 (5 bases). The V end was cut by 0 bases, the J end by 0 bases, with 11 bases between. This CDR3 comprises 16 residues. Germline V gene data show CDR1 as LGHNA and CDR2 as YNFKEQ.

The chain employs TRBV10-3 and TRBJ2-7; weak D call: TRBD1 (5 bases). Germline V CDR1 and CDR2: ENHRY, SYGVKD. CDR3 length: 14 amino acids. V lost 4 bases, J lost 3 bases, and 13 bases lay in between. DNA for the CDR3: TGTGCCATCAGTGGGGGCCCCGACCTCTACGAGCAGTACTTC. Its protein is CAISGGPDLYEQYF.

The DNA of the CDR3 is TGCGCCAGCAGCCCCAGCCAGGGGGCTCACTCCTACAATGAGCAGTTCTTC. Its translation: CASSPSQGAHSYNEQFF. The chain uses TRBV5-1 and TRBJ2-1, with 8 bases identical to TRBD1. Germline CDR1 is SGHRS and CDR2 is YFSETQ. The length of the CDR3 is 17 residues. Trimming at V came to 4 bases and at J to 0 bases, leaving 9 bases not matched to a gene.

This chain links TRBV19 with TRBJ1-3, with a tentative D call TRBD1 (5 bases). This CDR3 has 15 amino acids. Germline V gene sequence: CDR1 LNHDA, CDR2 SQIVND (reference sequence). Trimming removed 3 bases from V and 0 bases from J, with 9 bases in between. The CDR3 region is CASSIGDGSGNTIYF. The DNA of the CDR3 is TGTGCCAGTAGTATCGGGGACGGCTCTGGAAACACCATATATTTT.

The gene calls are TRBV2 and TRBJ1-5; the D gene is possibly TRBD1 (5 bases). Trimming cost V 3 bases and J 7 bases, with 13 bases left between them. The CDR3 loop spans 14 amino acids. Germline CDR1 reads SNHLY; CDR2 reads FYNNEI. The CDR3 loop is CASSESGARQPQHF. CDR3 DNA sequence: TGTGCCAGCAGTGAGTCCGGGGCTCGGCAGCCCCAGCATTTT.

CDR3 amino acids: CASSLGGTRYEQYF. In DNA, the CDR3 is TGCGCCAGCAGCTTGGGAGGGACTCGTTACGAGCAGTACTTC. The chain uses TRBV5-1 and TRBJ2-7; maybe TRBD2 (6 bases). The CDR3 runs to 14 residues. The germline V gene encodes CDR1 SGHRS and CDR2 YFSETQ. V was shortened by 0 bases and J by 4 bases, with 11 bases between the two germline ends.

CDR3 amino acids: CASSEANSGANVLTF. CDR3 nucleotides: TGTGCCAGCAGTGAAGCAAACTCTGGGGCCAACGTCCTGACTTTC. This rearrangement joins TRBV6-1 to TRBJ2-6; no reliable D call. V was shortened by 0 bases and J by 0 bases, with 3 bases between the two germline ends. Germline CDR1 reads MNHNS; CDR2 reads SASEGT. The CDR3 is 15 amino acids.

The chain recombines TRBV9 with TRBJ2-1, with D unclear. This CDR3 has 16 amino acids. The germline gives CDR1 SGDLS, CDR2 YYNGEE. Trimming left V 4 bases short and J 7 bases short, with 21 bases between. The CDR3 sequence: CASSPMHTILVNEQFF. The CDR3 DNA follows: TGTGCCAGCAGCCCCATGCATACTATACTTGTAAATGAGCAGTTCTTC.